A single sample gave rise to the 6 T cell receptor beta chains below, sequenced in a study of vaccination and CD4 T cells after COVID-19. The sample's time point: late sampling 161 to 241 days after vaccination in three convalescent patients. Treatment in this sample: roughly 11-day PBMC culture with coronavirus spike peptide pools or control peptides (ViraFEST assay). The Oncomine TCR Beta short-read assay generated sequence data from the DNA of cultured CD4+ T cells. TCRdb passed the PCR reads through MiXCR, listing each CDR3 protein once. Of roughly 25,000 distinct CDR3 sequences listed, more than 30% are singletons. No antigens are known for them. This material consisted of CD4+ T cells from blood, cultured in vitro, taken about 7 months after SARS-CoV-2 vaccination. Source of these receptors: a human donor who had recovered from COVID-19.

This clonotype turned up a few times. The chain combines TRBV7-9 with TRBJ2-5; 9 nucleotides agree with TRBD2. The J segment lost 7 bases and the V segment lost 2 bases, leaving 8 bases of the junction unmatched. The CDR3 totals 15 residues. Per germline, CDR1 SEHNR and CDR2 FQNEAQ (reference sequence). CDR3 region: CASSLILAGEWTQYF. For the CDR3, the DNA is TGTGCCAGCAGCTTAATATTAGCGGGAGAATGGACCCAGTACTTC.

The chain is built from TRBV7-8 and TRBJ2-3; D not certain. Trimming shortened V by 6 bases and J by 2 bases, and 12 bases separated the two germline ends. From germline, CDR1 is SGHVS and CDR2 FQNEAQ. The CDR3 contains 14 residues. The CDR3 DNA is TGTGCCAGCAGTTGGGGAACGGACACAGATACGCAGTATTTT. Residues: CASSWGTDTDTQYF.

This chain joins TRBV28 and TRBJ2-5; 13 nucleotides line up with TRBD2. Looked up from germline, CDR1 is MDHEN and CDR2 is SYDVKM. This CDR3 is 15 amino acids long. V dropped 8 bases and J dropped 5; count of bases not matched to a gene: 8. In nucleotides, the CDR3 is TGTGCCAGCGCCGGGACTAGCGGGGTCCGGGAGACCCAGTACTTC. It encodes CASAGTSGVRETQYF.

This chain links TRBV6-1 with TRBJ2-2, with TRBD1 matching over 7 bases. CDR1 is MNHNS, CDR2 SASEGT, per germline. The J segment lost 4 bases and the V segment lost 6 bases, leaving 5 bases of the junction unmatched. This CDR3 has 14 amino acids. The CDR3 DNA is TGTGCCAGCAGATTGACAGGGAGCACCGGGGAGCTGTTTTTT. This sequence encodes CASRLTGSTGELFF.

The gene calls are TRBV7-9 and TRBJ2-5; no clear D gene. Trimming removed 1 base at V and 5 bases at J, with 8 bases between. CDR3 length equals 13 residues. Germline CDR1 SEHNR, CDR2 FQNEAQ (reference sequence). The CDR3 coding sequence is TGTGCCAGCAGCTTAGACACGGGTGAGACCCAGTACTTC. It translates to CASSLDTGETQYF.

This clonotype showed up just a few times. This chain uses TRBV25-1 with TRBJ2-7; 8 bases line up with TRBD1. With V trimmed by 8 bases and J by 3 bases, 12 bases remained unmatched. Germline CDR1 and CDR2: MGHDK and SYGVNS. The CDR3 runs 15 residues. The CDR3 here is CASSAGNRGDYEQYF. DNA of the CDR3: TGTGCCAGCTCAGCCGGAAACAGGGGGGACTACGAGCAGTACTTC.